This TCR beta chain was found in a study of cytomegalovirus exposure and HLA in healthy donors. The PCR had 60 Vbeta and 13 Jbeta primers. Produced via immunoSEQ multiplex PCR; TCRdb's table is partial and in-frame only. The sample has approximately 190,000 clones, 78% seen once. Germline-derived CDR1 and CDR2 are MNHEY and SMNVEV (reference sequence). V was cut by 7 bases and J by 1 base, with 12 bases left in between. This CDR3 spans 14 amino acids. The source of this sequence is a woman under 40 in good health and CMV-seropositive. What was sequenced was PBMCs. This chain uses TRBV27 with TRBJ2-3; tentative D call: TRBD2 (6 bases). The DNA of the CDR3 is TGTGCCAGCATGGGCGGGATTCGCACAGATACGCAGTATTTT. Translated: CASMGGIRTDTQYF.